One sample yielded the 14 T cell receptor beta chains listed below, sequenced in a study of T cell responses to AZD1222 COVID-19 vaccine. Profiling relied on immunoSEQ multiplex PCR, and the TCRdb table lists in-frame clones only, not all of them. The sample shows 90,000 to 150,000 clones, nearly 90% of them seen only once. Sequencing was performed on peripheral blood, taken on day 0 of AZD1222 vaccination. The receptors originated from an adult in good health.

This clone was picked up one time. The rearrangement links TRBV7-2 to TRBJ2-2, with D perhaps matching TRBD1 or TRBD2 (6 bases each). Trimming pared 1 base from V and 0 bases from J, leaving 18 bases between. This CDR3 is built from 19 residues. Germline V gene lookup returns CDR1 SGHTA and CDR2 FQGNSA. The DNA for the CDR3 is TGTGCCAGCAGCTTAGTGTCTTGGAGGGGGAGGACGAACACCGGGGAGCTGTTTTTT. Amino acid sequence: CASSLVSWRGRTNTGELFF.

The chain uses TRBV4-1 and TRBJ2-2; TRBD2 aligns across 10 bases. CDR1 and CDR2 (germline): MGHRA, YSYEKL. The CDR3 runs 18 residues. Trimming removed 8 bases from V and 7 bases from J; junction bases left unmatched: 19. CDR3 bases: TGCGCCAGCCGAAACCCCCTAGCGGGAGAGCGGTTGAGCGGGGAGCTGTTTTTT. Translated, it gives CASRNPLAGERLSGELFF.

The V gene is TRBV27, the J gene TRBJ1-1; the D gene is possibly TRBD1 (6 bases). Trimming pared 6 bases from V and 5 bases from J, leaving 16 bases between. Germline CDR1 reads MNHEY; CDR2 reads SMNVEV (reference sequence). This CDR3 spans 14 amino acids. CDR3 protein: CASRFTGSRTEAFF. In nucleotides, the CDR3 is TGTGCCAGCAGATTTACAGGGTCACGGACTGAAGCTTTCTTT.

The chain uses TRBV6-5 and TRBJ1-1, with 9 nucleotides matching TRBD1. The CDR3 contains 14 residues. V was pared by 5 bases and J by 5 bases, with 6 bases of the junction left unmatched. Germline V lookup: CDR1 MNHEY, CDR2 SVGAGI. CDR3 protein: CASSTGQGRTEAFF. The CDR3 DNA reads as TGTGCCAGCAGTACAGGACAGGGGAGGACTGAAGCTTTCTTT.

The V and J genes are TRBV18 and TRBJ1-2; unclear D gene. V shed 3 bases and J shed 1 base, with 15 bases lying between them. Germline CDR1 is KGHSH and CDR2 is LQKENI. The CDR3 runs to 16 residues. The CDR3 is CASSPLNSDFNYGYTF. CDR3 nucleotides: TGTGCCAGCTCACCTTTAAATTCGGACTTTAACTATGGCTACACCTTC.

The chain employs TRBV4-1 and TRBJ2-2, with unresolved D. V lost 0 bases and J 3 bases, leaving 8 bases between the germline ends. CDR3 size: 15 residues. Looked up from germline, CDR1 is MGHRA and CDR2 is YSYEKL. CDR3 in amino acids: CASSQDGGHTGELFF. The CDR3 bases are TGCGCCAGCAGCCAAGATGGCGGCCACACCGGGGAGCTGTTTTTT.

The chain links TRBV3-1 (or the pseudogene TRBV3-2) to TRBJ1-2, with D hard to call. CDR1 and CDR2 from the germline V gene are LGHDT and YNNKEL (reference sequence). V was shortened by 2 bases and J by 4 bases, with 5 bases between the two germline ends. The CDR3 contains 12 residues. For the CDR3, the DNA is TGTGCCAGCAGCCAATTTAGCTATGGCTACACCTTC. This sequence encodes CASSQFSYGYTF.

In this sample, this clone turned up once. CDR3 sequence reads: CATSSQTGLLSGANVLTF. Here the CDR3 DNA reads TGTGCCACCAGCAGCCAGACAGGGTTACTCTCTGGGGCCAACGTCCTGACTTTC. The chain joins TRBV15 to TRBJ2-6; 7 bases line up with TRBD1. Trimming at V came to 3 bases and at J to 0 bases, leaving 8 bases not matched to a gene. Germline V gene data show CDR1 as LNHNV and CDR2 as YYDKDF (reference sequence). The CDR3 contains 18 residues.

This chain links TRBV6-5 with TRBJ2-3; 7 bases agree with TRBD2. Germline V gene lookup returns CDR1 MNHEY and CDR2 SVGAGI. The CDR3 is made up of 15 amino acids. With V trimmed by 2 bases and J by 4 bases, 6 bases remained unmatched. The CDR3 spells CASSYGGGTPDTQYF. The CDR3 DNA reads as TGTGCCAGCAGTTACGGGGGAGGGACGCCAGATACGCAGTATTTT.

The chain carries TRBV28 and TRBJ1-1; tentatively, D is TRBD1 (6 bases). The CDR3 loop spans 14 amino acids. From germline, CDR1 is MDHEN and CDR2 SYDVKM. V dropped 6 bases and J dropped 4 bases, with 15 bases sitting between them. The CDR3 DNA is TGTGCCAGCAGGAGGGGGGGGACGATCACTGAAGCTTTCTTT. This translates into CASRRGGTITEAFF. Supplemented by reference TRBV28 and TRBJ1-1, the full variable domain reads DVKVTQSSRYLVKRTGEKVFLECVQDMDHENMFWYRQDPGLGLRLIYFSYDVKMKEKGDIPEGYSVSREKKERFSLILESASTNQTSMYLCASRRGGTITEAFFGQGTRLTVV.

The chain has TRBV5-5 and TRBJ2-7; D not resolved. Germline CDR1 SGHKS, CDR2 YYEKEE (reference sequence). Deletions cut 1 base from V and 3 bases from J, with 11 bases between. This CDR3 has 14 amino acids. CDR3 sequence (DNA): TGTGCCAGCAGCTTGACTGCCGGAGTCTACGAGCAGTACTTC. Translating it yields CASSLTAGVYEQYF.

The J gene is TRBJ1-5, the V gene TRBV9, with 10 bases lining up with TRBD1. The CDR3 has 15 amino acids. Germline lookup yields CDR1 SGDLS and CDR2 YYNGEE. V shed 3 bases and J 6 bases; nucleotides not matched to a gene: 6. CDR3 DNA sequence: TGTGCCAGCAGCGAGGGACAGGGGCGCGGTCAGCCCCAGCATTTT. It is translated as CASSEGQGRGQPQHF.

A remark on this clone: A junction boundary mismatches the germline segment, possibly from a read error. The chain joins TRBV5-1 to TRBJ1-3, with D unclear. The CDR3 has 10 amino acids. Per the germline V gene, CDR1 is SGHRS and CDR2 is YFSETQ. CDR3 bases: TGCGCCAGCAGCTTCATTTGGGGAATATTT. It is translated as CASSFIWGIF.

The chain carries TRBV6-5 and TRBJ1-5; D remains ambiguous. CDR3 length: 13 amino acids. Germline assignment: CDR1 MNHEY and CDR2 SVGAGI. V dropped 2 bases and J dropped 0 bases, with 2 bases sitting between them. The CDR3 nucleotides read TGTGCCAGCAGTTACAATAGCAATCAGCCCCAGCATTTT. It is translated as CASSYNSNQPQHF.